This T cell receptor beta chain was profiled in a study of early T cells in non-severe SARS-CoV-2 infection. This clonotype was seen more than once but under ten times. Using its own MiXCR run on the 5' RACE reads, TCRdb lists one record per CDR3 protein. Counted here are tens of thousands of distinct CDR3 sequences, around 15% occurring once; the ten biggest clones make up around 6.4%. Sequenced input: whole blood. This sequence was found in an adult who was a healthcare worker with PCR-confirmed SARS-CoV-2 infection or an uninfected control (not recorded which).

Here the CDR3 DNA reads TGTGCCAGCAGTTTAACAGGGCAAAACATTCAGTACTTC. This gives the protein CASSLTGQNIQYF. The chain links TRBV27 to TRBJ2-4; D might be TRBD1 (6 bases). Germline CDR1 and CDR2: MNHEY and SMNVEV (reference sequence). V lost 2 bases to trimming and J lost 5 bases, with 7 bases between them. The CDR3 consists of 13 residues.